These 5 T cell receptor beta chains were sequenced from one sample in a study of T-cell reconstitution after alpha-beta-depleted transplantation in children. It was with unique molecular identifiers that the TCRbeta library was prepared. TCRdb re-called the PCR reads with MiXCR, one entry per CDR3 protein. The profile covers roughly 240,000 distinct CDR3 sequences, with roughly 8% appearing a single time and roughly 6% taken by the ten largest. The specimen was PBMCs, mostly from graft donor cells, collected 180 days after TCRalphabeta/CD19-depleted stem cell transplant. The receptor set was obtained from a male patient between 5 and 17 years old who had a stem cell transplant for acute lymphoblastic leukemia, so the T cells may come from the graft donor.

This clonotype has at least ten counts. The chain combines TRBV28 with TRBJ2-5; D uncertain. V was clipped by 1 base and J by 4 bases, with 10 bases between them. The germline V gene has CDR1 MDHEN and CDR2 SYDVKM. CDR3 length: 14 amino acids. The CDR3 sequence: CASSLSSPIETQYF. CDR3 DNA: TGTGCCAGCAGTTTATCCTCACCCATAGAGACCCAGTACTTC.

This clonotype came up many times. V and J are TRBV14 and TRBJ1-2; no clear D gene. There are 13 residues in the CDR3. Trimming left V 0 bases short and J 4 bases short, with 6 bases between. Germline V gives CDR1 SGHDN, CDR2 FVKESK. CDR3 amino acids: CASSQEGSYGYTF. CDR3 DNA: TGTGCCAGCAGCCAAGAAGGGTCCTATGGCTACACCTTC.

This clonotype has ten or more counts. The gene calls are TRBV28 and TRBJ2-4; D is uncertain. With 2 bases removed from V and 0 bases from J, the gap between germline ends came to 5 bases. Germline loops: CDR1 MDHEN, CDR2 SYDVKM. This CDR3 has 14 residues. Here the CDR3 DNA reads TGTGCCAGCAGTTTACCTCTAGCCAAAAACATTCAGTACTTC. This gives the protein CASSLPLAKNIQYF.

This clonotype was observed many times. The rearrangement uses TRBV7-3 and TRBJ1-1; TRBD1 matches 7 bases. There are 18 residues in the CDR3. Germline V CDR1 and CDR2: SGHTA, FQGTGA. V dropped 7 bases and J dropped 1; count of bases not matched to a gene: 18. CDR3 sequence reads: CASIPTGVPPGGNTEAFF. DNA of the CDR3: TGTGCCAGCATCCCAACAGGGGTGCCACCTGGGGGGAACACTGAAGCTTTCTTT.

This clonotype has ten or more counts. This chain links TRBV29-1 with TRBJ1-2; 7 bases are a match to TRBD1. In germline, CDR1 is SQVTM, CDR2 ANQGSEA. J gave up 8 bases and V 6 bases, and 3 bases lay outside the gene matches. The CDR3 loop spans 10 amino acids. Here the CDR3 reads CSVDRDGYTF. The CDR3 region has the DNA TGCAGCGTCGACAGGGACGGCTACACCTTC.